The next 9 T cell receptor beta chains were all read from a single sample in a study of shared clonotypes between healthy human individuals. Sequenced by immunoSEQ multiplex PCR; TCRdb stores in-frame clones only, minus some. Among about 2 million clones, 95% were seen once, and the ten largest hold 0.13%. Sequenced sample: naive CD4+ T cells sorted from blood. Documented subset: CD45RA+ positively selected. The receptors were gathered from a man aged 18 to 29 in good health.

The chain's CDR3 is CASSSRVQGNTEAFF. The CDR3 nucleotides read TGCGCCAGCAGCTCGAGAGTACAGGGGAACACTGAAGCTTTCTTT. The chain recombines TRBV5-1 with TRBJ1-1; TRBD1 is a possible D gene (6 bases). V shed 3 bases and J shed 1 base, with 13 bases lying between them. The CDR3 length is 15 residues. CDR1 is SGHRS, CDR2 YFSETQ, per germline.

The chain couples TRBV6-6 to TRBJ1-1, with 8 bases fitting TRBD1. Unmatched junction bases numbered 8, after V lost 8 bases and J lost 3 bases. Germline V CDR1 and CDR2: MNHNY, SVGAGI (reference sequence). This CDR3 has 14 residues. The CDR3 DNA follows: TGTGCCAGCCGAGGACAGGGTCGTCACACTGAAGCTTTCTTT. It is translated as CASRGQGRHTEAFF.

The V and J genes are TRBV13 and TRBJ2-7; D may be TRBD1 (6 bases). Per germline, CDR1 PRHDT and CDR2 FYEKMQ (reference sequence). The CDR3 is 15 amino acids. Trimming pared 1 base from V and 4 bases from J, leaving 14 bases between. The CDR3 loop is CASSLEPGQIYEQYF. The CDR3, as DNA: TGTGCCAGCAGCTTAGAACCGGGACAAATTTACGAGCAGTACTTC.

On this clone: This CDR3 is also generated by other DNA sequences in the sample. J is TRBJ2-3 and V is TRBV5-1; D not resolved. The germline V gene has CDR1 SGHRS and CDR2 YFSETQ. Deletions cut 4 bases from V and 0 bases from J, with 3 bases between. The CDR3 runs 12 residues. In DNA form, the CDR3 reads TGCGCCAGCAGCCTTAGCACAGATACGCAGTATTTT. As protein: CASSLSTDTQYF.

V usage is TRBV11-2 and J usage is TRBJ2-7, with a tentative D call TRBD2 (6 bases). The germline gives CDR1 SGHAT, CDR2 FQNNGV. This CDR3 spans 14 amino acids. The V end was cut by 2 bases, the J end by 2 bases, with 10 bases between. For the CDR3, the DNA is TGTGCCAGCAGCTTACGCGGGGTGACCTACGAGCAGTACTTC. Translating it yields CASSLRGVTYEQYF.

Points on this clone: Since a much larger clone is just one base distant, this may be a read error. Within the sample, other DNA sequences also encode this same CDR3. CDR3: CASRPADRFSGNTIYF. The CDR3 nucleotides are TGTGCCAGCAGACCTGCCGATAGGTTCTCTGGAAACACCATATATTTT. The gene calls are TRBV28 and TRBJ1-3, with D hard to call. Trimming removed 6 bases from V and 0 bases from J, with 15 bases in between. Germline V gene data show CDR1 as MDHEN and CDR2 as SYDVKM. The CDR3 loop spans 16 amino acids.

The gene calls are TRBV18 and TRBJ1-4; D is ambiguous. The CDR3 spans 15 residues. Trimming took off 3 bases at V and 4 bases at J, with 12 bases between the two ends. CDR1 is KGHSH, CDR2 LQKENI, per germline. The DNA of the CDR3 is TGTGCCAGCTCACCGGGCGCCGCCCTTAATGAAAAACTGTTTTTT. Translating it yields CASSPGAALNEKLFF.

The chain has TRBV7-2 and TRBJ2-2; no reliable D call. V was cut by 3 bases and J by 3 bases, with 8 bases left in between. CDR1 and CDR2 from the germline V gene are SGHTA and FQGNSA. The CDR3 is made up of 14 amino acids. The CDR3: CASSLEPYTGELFF. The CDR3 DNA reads TGTGCCAGCAGCTTGGAACCGTACACCGGGGAGCTGTTTTTT.

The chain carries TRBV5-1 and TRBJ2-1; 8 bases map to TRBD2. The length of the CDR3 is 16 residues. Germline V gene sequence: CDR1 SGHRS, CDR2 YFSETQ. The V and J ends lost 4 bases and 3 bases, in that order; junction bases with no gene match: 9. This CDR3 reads CASSNKAGEVYNEQFF. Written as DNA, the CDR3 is TGCGCCAGCAGCAATAAAGCGGGAGAGGTCTACAATGAGCAGTTCTTC.